This T cell receptor (beta chain) comes out of a study of identical twins. Every donor was a healthy Caucasian. Study-level points and caveats: Out-of-frame beta sequences exhibited a weaker degree of excess twin sharing. Invariant T cells like MAIT and iNKT could partly confound the zero-insertion analyses.

TCRdb re-derived calls from the 5' RACE reads in MiXCR, one entry per CDR3 protein. The sample has about 530,000 distinct CDR3 sequences, approximately 20% seen once. This clonotype was seen only a few times. No antigen is known for it. This CDR3 region has 14 residues. The V gene end was trimmed by 3 bases and the J gene end by 3 bases; junction bases not matched to a gene: 5. CDR1 is SGHRS, CDR2 YFSETQ, per germline. The same data also contributed to another study, on yellow fever vaccine responses in identical twins.

The receptor comes from a woman under 30 in good health. This chain links TRBV5-1 with TRBJ1-2; 7 bases are a match to TRBD1. Input material: CD4+ T cells sorted from blood. For the CDR3, the DNA is TGCGCCAGCAGCTCGGGACAGCTCGACTATGGCTACACCTTC. Translation gives CASSSGQLDYGYTF. Drawing the rest from reference TRBV5-1 and TRBJ1-2, the complete variable domain is KAGVTQTPRYLIKTRGQQVTLSCSPISGHRSVSWYQQTPGQGLQFLFEYFSETQRNKGNFPGRFSGRQFSNSRSEMNVSTLELGDSALYLCASSSGQLDYGYTFGSGTRLTVV.